This T cell receptor (beta chain) originates from a study of T-cell memory formation after mild COVID-19. Study conclusions and caveats: The appearance of some responding clones in pre-infection memory suggested that cross-reactive memory joined.

In regard to this clonotype: Its specificity is unknown.

From the 5' RACE reads, TCRdb called clonotypes with MiXCR, one entry per CDR3 protein. Here the sample spans approximately 300,000 distinct CDR3 sequences, roughly a fifth being singletons. The TCR sequence derives from a man between 18 and 35 years old who had mild COVID-19 (a few samples of this study predate the infection). Cell type and time point are not known. The source material was PBMCs or a T cell subset sorted from them (not recorded which).

CDR3 DNA: TGTGCCAGCAGCTTTAGACCGTCGACAGGGAACTATGGCTACACCTTC. This codes for CASSFRPSTGNYGYTF. This chain uses TRBV11-2 with TRBJ1-2; 7 nucleotides agree with TRBD1. With V trimmed by 3 bases and J by 2 bases, 9 bases remained unmatched. The CDR3 consists of 16 residues. CDR1 and CDR2 (germline): SGHAT, FQNNGV.